A selection of T cell receptor beta chains follows, all from one sample in a study of CD8+CD57+ T cells in acquired aplastic anemia. MiXCR was run by TCRdb on the reads, yielding one entry per CDR3 protein. The sample has around 220,000 distinct CDR3 sequences; over 40% are singletons. The source material was sorted CD4+, CD8+, or CD8+CD57+ T cells (not recorded which) from PBMCs. These receptors were collected from a human donor with aplastic anemia. CDR3s include the opening cysteine and the closing phenylalanine or tryptophan. A D gene is named only where the DNA matches it firmly. Rows may omit the clone size; those that give it use once, few, many or a size class.

d_gene: TRBD1
v_gene: TRBV7-9
j_gene: TRBJ2-7
abundance: NA
CDR3nt: TGTGCCAGCAGTTCGGACAGGGCCGGCTACGAGCAGTACTTC
CDR3aa: CASSSDRAGYEQYF

d_gene: NA
v_gene: TRBV28
j_gene: TRBJ1-3
abundance: NA
CDR3nt: TGTGCCAGCAGCGCCACGAGCTCTGGAAACACCATATATTTT
CDR3aa: CASSATSSGNTIYF

d_gene: NA
v_gene: TRBV7-3
j_gene: TRBJ2-5
abundance: NA
CDR3nt: TGTGCCAGCAGCAAGGGGGGGTCAGAGACCCAGTACTTC
CDR3aa: CASSKGGSETQYF

d_gene: TRBD1
v_gene: TRBV29-1
j_gene: TRBJ1-2
abundance: NA
CDR3nt: TGCAGTGTTGCCCAGGGGGGCGACTACGCCTTC
CDR3aa: CSVAQGGDYAF

d_gene: TRBD2
v_gene: TRBV10-3
j_gene: TRBJ2-1
abundance: many
CDR3nt: TGTGCCATCAGTGAGTTAGTAGCGGGGGCGATGGGTGAGCAGTTCTTC
CDR3aa: CAISELVAGAMGEQFF

d_gene: NA
v_gene: TRBV6-5
j_gene: TRBJ2-6
abundance: NA
CDR3nt: TGTGCCAGCAGCCTACTCATCTCTGGGGCCAACGTCCTGACTTTC
CDR3aa: CASSLLISGANVLTF

d_gene: NA
v_gene: TRBV2
j_gene: TRBJ1-1
abundance: few
CDR3nt: TGTGCCAGCCGCCAGGAGACGGCGAACACTGAAGCTTTCTTT
CDR3aa: CASRQETANTEAFF

d_gene: NA
v_gene: TRBV19
j_gene: TRBJ1-4
abundance: NA
CDR3nt: TGTGCCAGTAGTATTGCGGGGTCGGCTAATGAAAAACTGTTTTTT
CDR3aa: CASSIAGSANEKLFF

d_gene: NA
v_gene: TRBV11-3
j_gene: TRBJ1-1
abundance: many
CDR3nt: TGTGCCAGCAGCTTAGATCGAACCGGGACGCCCGCTGAAGCTTTCTTT
CDR3aa: CASSLDRTGTPAEAFF

d_gene: NA
v_gene: TRBV15
j_gene: TRBJ2-7
abundance: NA
CDR3nt: TGTGCCACCAGCACAAGGTCACGTTTAGGGTCCTACGAGCAGTACTTC
CDR3aa: CATSTRSRLGSYEQYF

d_gene: NA
v_gene: TRBV20-1
j_gene: TRBJ2-3
abundance: NA
CDR3nt: TGCAGTGCTAGTCGGGCCCGGTATCAAGGGGCCACAGATACGCAGTATTTT
CDR3aa: CSASRARYQGATDTQYF

d_gene: TRBD1
v_gene: TRBV19
j_gene: TRBJ2-7
abundance: NA
CDR3nt: TGTGCCAGTAGCCGGGACAGGGGTATCTACGAGCAGTACTTC
CDR3aa: CASSRDRGIYEQYF

d_gene: TRBD2
v_gene: TRBV2
j_gene: TRBJ2-7
abundance: many
CDR3nt: TGTGCCAGGGGCGGGGGACTAGCTGGCCACGAGCAGTACTTC
CDR3aa: CARGGGLAGHEQYF

d_gene: NA
v_gene: TRBV18
j_gene: TRBJ2-2
abundance: NA
CDR3nt: TGTGCCAGCTCCCGCGGACAGAACACCGGGGAGCTGTTTTTT
CDR3aa: CASSRGQNTGELFF

d_gene: NA
v_gene: TRBV20-1
j_gene: TRBJ1-2
abundance: many
CDR3nt: TGCAGTGCTAGGGCCTATGGCTACACCTTC
CDR3aa: CSARAYGYTF

d_gene: NA
v_gene: TRBV7-2
j_gene: TRBJ2-3
abundance: many
CDR3nt: TGTGCCAGCAGCTTCACAGATACGCAGTATTTT
CDR3aa: CASSFTDTQYF

d_gene: NA
v_gene: TRBV7-8
j_gene: TRBJ1-2
abundance: many
CDR3nt: TGTGCCAGCAGCTCCACCGGGACGGACTATGGCTACACCTTC
CDR3aa: CASSSTGTDYGYTF

d_gene: TRBD1
v_gene: TRBV4-3
j_gene: TRBJ2-7
abundance: NA
CDR3nt: TGCGCCAGCAGCCAAGATTGGGGTCCGGGACAGGGTTCCTACGAGCAGTACTTC
CDR3aa: CASSQDWGPGQGSYEQYF

d_gene: NA
v_gene: TRBV4-1
j_gene: TRBJ1-6
abundance: NA
CDR3nt: TGCGCCAGCAGCCAAGCTCACAGGACGGACCGTCCCCTCCACTTT
CDR3aa: CASSQAHRTDRPLHF

d_gene: TRBD2
v_gene: TRBV9
j_gene: TRBJ2-3
abundance: many
CDR3nt: TGTGCCAGCAGCGCCATGGGGGGGAGAGGTACAGATACGCAGTATTTT
CDR3aa: CASSAMGGRGTDTQYF

d_gene: NA
v_gene: TRBV10-1
j_gene: TRBJ1-5
abundance: many
CDR3nt: TGCGCCAGCAGTGAGGCTGGGACTAGCAATCAGCCCCAGCATTTT
CDR3aa: CASSEAGTSNQPQHF

d_gene: TRBD1
v_gene: TRBV28
j_gene: TRBJ1-4
abundance: few
CDR3nt: TGTGCCAGCAGTCAAGGGACAGCCTCTAATGAAAAACTGTTTTTT
CDR3aa: CASSQGTASNEKLFF

d_gene: NA
v_gene: TRBV6-5
j_gene: TRBJ2-2
abundance: few
CDR3nt: TGTGCCAGCAGAGGAGCAGGAGCGAACACCGGGGAGCTGTTTTTT
CDR3aa: CASRGAGANTGELFF

d_gene: TRBD1
v_gene: TRBV10-3
j_gene: TRBJ2-5
abundance: once
CDR3nt: TGTGCCATCAGCGAGGACAGGGGGCAAGAGACCCAGTACTTC
CDR3aa: CAISEDRGQETQYF

d_gene: NA
v_gene: TRBV12-3/TRBV12-4
j_gene: TRBJ2-7
abundance: NA
CDR3nt: TGTGCCAGCAGCTGGACACCTACCTACGAGCAGTACTTC
CDR3aa: CASSWTPTYEQYF